This T cell receptor (beta chain) comes out of a study of cytomegalovirus exposure and HLA in healthy donors (TCRdb year 2017). Describing the broader study: According to a later analysis, the 120 or so validation repertoires were produced on the same platform as the approximately 610 repertoires of the first cohort. The study aimed to test whether signatures of past pathogen exposure could be identified by cataloging public T cell receptors. Besides the first cohort of under 700 subjects, a separate validation cohort made up of 120 different subjects was used. To predict cytomegalovirus infection status, the study brought together high-throughput TCR immunosequencing, statistical association of individual TCRs with disease status, and machine learning. Broader findings and caveats from the paper: In both the original and validation cohorts, the classifier was reported to diagnose cytomegalovirus status with high specificity and sensitivity. A later analysis found that TCRs clustered in the first cohort also tended to co-occur in the roughly 120 validation repertoires, with more than 90% of cluster scores above 0. In vitro tests confirmed that a few of the cytomegalovirus-associated TCR beta chains recognize cytomegalovirus antigens. A total of roughly 160 TCR beta chains were listed by the study as associated with cytomegalovirus. Most TCR sequences were observed very rarely across donors, whereas some public TCRs were present in many individuals. The validation cohort had no HLA typing available for a later analysis, so co-occurrence within that cohort was assessed over all 120 repertoires. The authors suggested that the approach could potentially be extended to other disease states and immunological phenotypes.

The CDR3 spans 13 residues, from the cysteine through the phenylalanine. The DNA shown is the 39-base CDR3, in frame from base 1. Trimming removed 11 bases from V and 3 bases from J, leaving 15 bases between the germline ends. CDR1 and CDR2, per the germline V gene (reference sequence), are SEHNR and FQNEAQ. Libraries were built with the immunoSEQ multiplex PCR assay. The authors' analysis ran thus. A statistical classification framework was built to diagnose cytomegalovirus status from the catalog of TCR beta chain sequences. In TCRdb, the immuneACCESS table is reduced to in-frame sequences with V and J assigned. These tables do not hold every clone; where another copy was compared, an unresolved V gene accounts for under half, and the others remain unexplained. D and trimming come from the DNA, and the V and J calls and clone size come from that table. Counted in this sample were approximately 110,000 clones; around 94% of them appeared once. Roughly 1.2% of the sample is held by the ten biggest clonotypes.

The donors were included in the validation cohort of 100 to 150 subjects, a group kept apart from the approximately 650-subject first cohort. With regard to this clone: The antigen this receptor binds is unknown. The input lacks base qualities; no much larger clone sits a single base away.

The TCR was taken from a woman in her late teens or twenties in good health and CMV-seronegative. Here the chain combines TRBV7-9 and TRBJ2-3, with TRBD2 perhaps the D gene, on 5 matching bases. The specimen was PBMCs. The nucleotides read TGTGCCTACCGTGAGGGTGCGACAGATACGCAGTATTTT. Translated, this is CAYREGATDTQYF.